Listed here are 3 T cell receptor beta chains from one sample, sequenced in a study of neoadjuvant anti-PD-1 for oral cavity cancer. Measured with immunoSEQ multiplex PCR; TCRdb has only the in-frame clones, and not every one. This table holds some 17,000 clones, around two thirds found once. The sample consisted of PBMCs, taken before nivolumab (anti-PD-1) treatment. The source is a person between 35 and 79 years old with oral cavity squamous cell carcinoma.

This rearrangement joins TRBV29-1 to TRBJ2-1; TRBD2 agrees at 7 bases. Losses at the gene ends were 4 bases for V and 3 bases for J; bases not matched to a gene: 3. The CDR3 has 13 residues. From germline, CDR1 is SQVTM and CDR2 ANQGSEA. This CDR3 reads CSVGLAVYNEQFF. The CDR3 DNA sequence: TGCAGCGTTGGGCTAGCGGTCTACAATGAGCAGTTCTTC.

The chain has TRBV13 and TRBJ2-7, with 9 bases fitting TRBD1. The germline gives CDR1 PRHDT, CDR2 FYEKMQ (reference sequence). V shed 6 bases, J shed 3 bases, and the junction held 3 bases outside the gene matches. CDR3 length equals 13 residues. CDR3 in DNA: TGTGCCAGCAGACGGGGACAGGGCTACGAGCAGTACTTC. It encodes CASRRGQGYEQYF.

This clone was seen more than once but under ten times. The chain recombines TRBV28 with TRBJ2-7; D is unclear. CDR3 length: 13 amino acids. Looked up from germline, CDR1 is MDHEN and CDR2 is SYDVKM. V was pared by 7 bases and J by 1 base, with 11 bases between. The CDR3: CASTRARSYEQYF. The CDR3 nucleotides read TGTGCCAGCACCCGGGCGAGGTCCTACGAGCAGTACTTC. The full variable domain, rest sourced from reference TRBV28 and TRBJ2-7, is DVKVTQSSRYLVKRTGEKVFLECVQDMDHENMFWYRQDPGLGLRLIYFSYDVKMKEKGDIPEGYSVSREKKERFSLILESASTNQTSMYLCASTRARSYEQYFGPGTRLTVT.